This T cell receptor (beta chain) came from a study of cytomegalovirus exposure and HLA in healthy donors. It was with 60 Vbeta and 13 Jbeta primers that the PCR ran. Produced via immunoSEQ multiplex PCR; TCRdb's table is partial and in-frame only. The table has 90,000 to 120,000 clones, nearly 80% seen once. Study-level findings and limits: The authors later linked a missense DCLRE1C variant to TCR beta V- and J-gene trimming. The analysis excluded some indistinguishable V segments, including TRBV6-2 and TRBV6-3. The dataset shows that most TCR sequences were rare, while some public TCRs occurred in many donors.

The germline V gene has CDR1 MRHNA and CDR2 SNTAGT. Unmatched junction bases numbered 9, after V lost 4 bases and J lost 8 bases. The CDR3 extends over 14 amino acids. Details on this clone: Its antigen is as yet unknown.

The donors gave bone marrow, and they were healthy. The chain couples TRBV6-4 to TRBJ1-2, with 8 bases lining up with TRBD1. The clonotype was recovered from a man between 60 and 70 years old in good health and CMV-seropositive. What was sequenced was PBMCs. CDR3 nucleotides: TGTGCCAGCAGTGCCTCGGACAGGGCTGGGGGCTACACCTTC. This encodes CASSASDRAGGYTF.